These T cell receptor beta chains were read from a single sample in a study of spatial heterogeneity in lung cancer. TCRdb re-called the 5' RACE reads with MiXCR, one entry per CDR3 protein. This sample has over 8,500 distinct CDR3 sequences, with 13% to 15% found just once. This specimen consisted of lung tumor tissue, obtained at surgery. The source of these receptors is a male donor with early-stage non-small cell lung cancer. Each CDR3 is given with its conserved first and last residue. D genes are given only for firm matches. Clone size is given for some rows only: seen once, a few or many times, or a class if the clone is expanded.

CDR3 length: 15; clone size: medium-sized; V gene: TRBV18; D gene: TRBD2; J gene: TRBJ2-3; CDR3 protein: CASSPSAGGTDTQYF; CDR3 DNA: TGTGCCAGCTCACCATCTGCGGGAGGGACAGATACGCAGTATTTT
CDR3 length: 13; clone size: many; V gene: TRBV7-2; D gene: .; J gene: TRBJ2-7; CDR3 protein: CASSLAYTYEQYF; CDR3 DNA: TGTGCCAGCAGCTTAGCATACACCTACGAGCAGTACTTC
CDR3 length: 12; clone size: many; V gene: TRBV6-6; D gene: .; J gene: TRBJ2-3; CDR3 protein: CASRRNADTQYF; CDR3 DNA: TGTGCCAGTAGAAGGAACGCAGATACGCAGTATTTT
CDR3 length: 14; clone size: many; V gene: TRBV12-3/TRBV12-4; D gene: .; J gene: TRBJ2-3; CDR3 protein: CASSLRLGRDTQYF; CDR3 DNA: TGTGCCAGCAGTTTACGGTTGGGGCGGGATACGCAGTATTTT
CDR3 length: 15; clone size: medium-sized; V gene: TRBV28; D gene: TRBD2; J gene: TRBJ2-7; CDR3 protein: CASHETGLVLYMEYF; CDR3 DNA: TGTGCCAGCCATGAGACGGGACTAGTTCTTTATATGGAGTACTTC
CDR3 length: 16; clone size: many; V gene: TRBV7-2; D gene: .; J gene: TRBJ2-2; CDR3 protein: CASSSLASLNTGELFF; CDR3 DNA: TGTGCCAGCAGCTCCTTAGCCTCCCTTAACACCGGGGAGCTGTTTTTT
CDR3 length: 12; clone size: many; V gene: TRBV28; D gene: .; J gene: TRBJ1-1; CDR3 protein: CASNRMNTEAFF; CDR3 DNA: TGTGCCAGCAACCGTATGAACACTGAAGCTTTCTTT
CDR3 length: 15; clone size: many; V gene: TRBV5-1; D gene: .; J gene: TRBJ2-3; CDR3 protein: CASSLGPLLPQTQYF; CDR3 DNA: TGCGCCAGCAGCTTGGGACCACTCCTCCCTCAAACGCAGTATTTT
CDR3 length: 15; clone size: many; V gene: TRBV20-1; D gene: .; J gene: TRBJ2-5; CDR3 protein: CSARDRVFLRETQYF; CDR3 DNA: TGCAGTGCTAGAGACAGGGTATTTCTTCGAGAGACCCAGTACTTC
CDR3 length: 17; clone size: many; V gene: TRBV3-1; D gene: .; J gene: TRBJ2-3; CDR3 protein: CASSQEEGVYLTDTQYF; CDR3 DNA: TGTGCCAGCAGCCAAGAGGAGGGGGTTTATCTTACAGATACGCAGTATTTT
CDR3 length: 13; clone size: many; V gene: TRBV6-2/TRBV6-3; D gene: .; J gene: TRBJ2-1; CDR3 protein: CASSYSTGYEQFF; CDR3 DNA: TGTGCCAGCAGTTACTCGACCGGCTATGAGCAGTTCTTC
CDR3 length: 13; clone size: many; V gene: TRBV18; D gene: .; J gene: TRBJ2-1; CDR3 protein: CASSREAGNEQFF; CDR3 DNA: TGTGCCAGCTCACGAGAAGCGGGCAATGAGCAGTTCTTC
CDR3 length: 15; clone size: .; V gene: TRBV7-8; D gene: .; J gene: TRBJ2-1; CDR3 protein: CASSPEPSAYNEQFF; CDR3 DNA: TGTGCCAGCAGCCCCGAGCCCAGCGCCTACAATGAGCAGTTCTTC
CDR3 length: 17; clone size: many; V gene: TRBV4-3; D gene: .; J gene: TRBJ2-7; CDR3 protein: CASSQDGQGKSSYEQYF; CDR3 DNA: TGCGCCAGCAGCCAAGATGGGCAGGGCAAAAGCTCCTACGAGCAGTACTTC
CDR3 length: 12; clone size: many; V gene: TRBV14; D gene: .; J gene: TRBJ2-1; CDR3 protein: CASSQEWTTKFF; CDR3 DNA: TGTGCCAGCAGCCAAGAATGGACGACGAAGTTCTTC
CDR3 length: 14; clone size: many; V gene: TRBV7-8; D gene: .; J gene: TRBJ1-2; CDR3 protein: CASSLSYWGGGYTF; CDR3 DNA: TGTGCCAGCAGCTTAAGCTACTGGGGGGGTGGCTACACCTTC
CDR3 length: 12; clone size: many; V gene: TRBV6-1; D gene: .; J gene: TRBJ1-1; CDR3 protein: CASSVDLTEAFF; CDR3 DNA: TGTGCCAGCAGTGTGGACCTCACTGAAGCTTTCTTT
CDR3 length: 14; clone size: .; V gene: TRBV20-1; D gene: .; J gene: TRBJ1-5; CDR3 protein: CSARDLTGLQPQHF; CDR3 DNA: TGCAGTGCTAGAGACTTAACAGGTCTCCAGCCCCAGCATTTT
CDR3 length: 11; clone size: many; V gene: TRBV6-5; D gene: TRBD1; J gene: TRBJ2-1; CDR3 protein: CASSNQGGWFF; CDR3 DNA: TGTGCCAGCAGCAACCAAGGGGGCTGGTTCTTC
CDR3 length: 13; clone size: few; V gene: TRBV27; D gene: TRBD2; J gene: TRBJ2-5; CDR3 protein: CASSLGSRGEWYF; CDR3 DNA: TGTGCCAGCAGTTTAGGGTCACGGGGGGAATGGTACTTC
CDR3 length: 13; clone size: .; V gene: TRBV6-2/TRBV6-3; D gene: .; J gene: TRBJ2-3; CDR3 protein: CASRAPEADTQYF; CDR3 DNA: TGTGCCAGCAGGGCCCCAGAAGCAGATACGCAGTATTTT
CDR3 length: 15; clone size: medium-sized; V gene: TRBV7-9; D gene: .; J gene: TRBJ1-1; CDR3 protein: CASSFQSGQNTEAFF; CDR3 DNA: TGTGCCAGCAGCTTTCAGTCCGGACAGAACACTGAAGCTTTCTTT